Each of the 30 T cell receptor beta chains below was sequenced from the same sample in a study of graft-versus-host responses after intestinal transplantation. Clones were sequenced by immunoSEQ multiplex PCR, and TCRdb holds only the in-frame ones, with some missing. The table records more than 8,000 clones, 85% to 95% of them present only once. This material consisted of PBMCs, taken roughly 32 days after intestinal transplant. Receptor source: a human patient who received an intestinal transplant, so some T cells may come from the graft donor.

The chain has TRBV9 and TRBJ2-2; D may be TRBD2 (5 bases). This CDR3 contains 14 residues. Germline CDR1 SGDLS, CDR2 YYNGEE. V shed 3 bases and J shed 1 base, with 7 bases lying between them. CDR3 nucleotides: TGTGCCAGCAGCGCGGGGAGGAACACCGGGGAGCTGTTTTTT. Translating gives CASSAGRNTGELFF.

J is TRBJ1-2 and V is TRBV4-1; D is possibly TRBD1 (6 bases). This CDR3 has 13 amino acids. V gave up 1 base and J gave up 5 bases, with 8 bases separating them. Germline V CDR1 and CDR2: MGHRA, YSYEKL. The CDR3 region is CASSQGDRYGYTF. CDR3 in DNA: TGCGCCAGCAGCCAAGGCGACAGGTATGGCTACACCTTC.

The chain combines TRBV5-4 with TRBJ1-2; maybe TRBD1 (6 bases). V dropped 4 bases and J dropped 5 bases, with 18 bases sitting between them. Per germline, CDR1 SGHNT and CDR2 YYREEE (reference sequence). The CDR3 has 15 residues. CDR3 amino acids: CASSAGMGAEYGYTF. The DNA of the CDR3 is TGTGCCAGCAGCGCCGGTATGGGGGCCGAATATGGCTACACCTTC.

The chain employs TRBV7-3 and TRBJ2-3; D is unclear. This CDR3 is built from 16 residues. The germline gives CDR1 SGHTA, CDR2 FQGTGA. Trimming removed 1 base from V and 2 bases from J, with 13 bases in between. The CDR3 sequence is CASSLNGATSTDTQYF. The CDR3 nucleotides read TGTGCCAGCAGCTTAAACGGCGCCACATCCACAGATACGCAGTATTTT.

The chain joins TRBV7-8 to TRBJ2-7, with D uncertain. CDR1 SGHVS and CDR2 FQNEAQ come from the germline V gene. The CDR3 length is 14 residues. With 5 bases removed from V and 2 bases from J, the gap between germline ends came to 13 bases. CDR3 nucleotide sequence: TGTGCCAGCAGCCCCGCTCCGACCACCTACGAGCAGTACTTC. This encodes CASSPAPTTYEQYF.

The chain is built from TRBV2 and TRBJ1-2; no clear D gene. Trimming cost V 7 bases and J 4 bases, with 7 bases left between them. This CDR3 region has 11 residues. CDR1 and CDR2 (germline): SNHLY, FYNNEI. DNA of the CDR3: TGTGCCAGCACCGTTGGCTATGGCTACACCTTC. Translation gives CASTVGYGYTF.

This rearrangement joins TRBV7-9 to TRBJ1-2; 7 nucleotides align to TRBD1. The CDR3 has 14 amino acids. Germline CDR1 reads SEHNR; CDR2 reads FQNEAQ (reference sequence). V trimming: 5 bases; J trimming: 4 bases; junction bases outside the gene matches: 7. This CDR3 reads CASSLGAGGYGYTF. The DNA of the CDR3 is TGTGCCAGCAGCCTTGGGGCAGGGGGCTATGGCTACACCTTC.

The chain couples TRBV9 to TRBJ1-4, with no clear D. CDR1 and CDR2 (germline): SGDLS, YYNGEE. V was cut by 0 bases and J by 8 bases, with 23 bases left in between. The CDR3 length is 18 residues. In DNA form, the CDR3 reads TGTGCCAGCAGCGTAGGATTAAGTAAAGGCCCGAACCGAGAAAAACTGTTTTTT. Translated, it gives CASSVGLSKGPNREKLFF.

The rearrangement joins TRBV4-1 to TRBJ1-6; D gene uncertain. The ends were cut back, 4 bases at V and 9 bases at J, with 19 bases in the middle. The CDR3 consists of 16 residues. Germline CDR1 is MGHRA and CDR2 is YSYEKL. The CDR3 region is CASSLTTQTLGSPLHF. The CDR3 coding sequence is TGCGCCAGCAGCCTTACTACACAGACCCTAGGTTCACCCCTCCACTTT.

This chain uses TRBV21-1 with TRBJ1-1. TRBV21-1 is a listed pseudogene. This CDR3 contains 15 residues. The CDR3 here is CASSATGPLNTEAFF. CDR3 DNA: TGTGCCAGCAGCGCTACCGGGCCTCTGAACACTGAAGCTTTCTTT.

This sequence joins TRBV7-3 and TRBJ2-2; 7 positions agree with TRBD1. The germline CDR1 and CDR2 sequences are SGHTA and FQGTGA. This CDR3 spans 14 amino acids. V lost 8 bases to trimming and J lost 6 bases; unmatched junction nucleotides: 9. The CDR3 protein is CASDHRGSPGELFF. CDR3 bases: TGTGCCAGCGACCACAGGGGCTCGCCCGGGGAGCTGTTTTTT.

The V and J genes are TRBV18 and TRBJ1-1; 8 nucleotides match TRBD1. With 3 bases clipped from V and 6 bases from J, the junction kept 6 bases outside the gene matches. The germline CDR1 and CDR2 sequences are KGHSH and LQKENI. The CDR3 has 14 amino acids. CDR3 DNA: TGTGCCAGCTCACCGGCCAGGGGGCAAGCTGAAGCTTTCTTT. Translated, it gives CASSPARGQAEAFF.

V and J are TRBV15 and TRBJ2-3; no clear D. Deletions cut 4 bases from V and 6 bases from J, with 5 bases between. The germline gives CDR1 LNHNV, CDR2 YYDKDF (reference sequence). This CDR3 is 11 amino acids long. CDR3 DNA: TGTGCCACCAGCACGACTGATACGCAGTATTTT. It specifies CATSTTDTQYF.

This chain connects TRBV27 to TRBJ2-7; TRBD2 matches at 7 bases. Germline V gene data show CDR1 as MNHEY and CDR2 as SMNVEV (reference sequence). V shed 2 bases and J 4 bases; nucleotides not matched to a gene: 2. The CDR3 is 13 residues long. Written as DNA, the CDR3 is TGTGCCAGCAGTTTAAATAGCGGGTACGAGCAGTACTTC. Its translation is CASSLNSGYEQYF.

This clone was observed once. The chain has TRBV6-1 and TRBJ2-5; weak D call: TRBD2 (6 bases). Germline V lookup: CDR1 MNHNS, CDR2 SASEGT. The CDR3 is 14 residues long. Deletions cut 4 bases from V and 4 bases from J, with 13 bases between. CDR3 region: CASSGTGLAETQYF. The CDR3 DNA follows: TGTGCCAGCAGTGGGACGGGACTTGCAGAGACCCAGTACTTC.

The chain recombines TRBV2 with TRBJ1-1; D possibly corresponds to TRBD1 (5 bases). The V and J ends lost 4 bases and 3 bases respectively, with 9 bases between them. CDR1 is SNHLY, CDR2 FYNNEI, per germline. This CDR3 is built from 13 residues. In DNA, the CDR3 is TGTGCCAGCAGTGGTACAGGTGACACTGAAGCTTTCTTT. Translated: CASSGTGDTEAFF. The whole variable domain, filled in from reference TRBV2 and TRBJ1-1, reads EPEVTQTPSHQVTQMGQEVILRCVPISNHLYFYWYRQILGQKVEFLVSFYNNEISEKSEIFDDQFSVERPDGSNFTLKIRSTKLEDSAMYFCASSGTGDTEAFFGQGTRLTVV.

This chain connects TRBV13 to TRBJ1-5; TRBD1 matches at 12 bases. CDR3 length equals 15 residues. CDR1 is PRHDT, CDR2 FYEKMQ, per germline (reference sequence). V lost 5 bases, J lost 6 bases, and 5 bases stayed unmatched. The CDR3 DNA reads as TGTGCCAGCAGCCAAGGGACAGGGGGCGCTCAGCCCCAGCATTTT. Amino acid sequence: CASSQGTGGAQPQHF.

The V and J genes are TRBV9 and TRBJ2-2; D could derive from TRBD1 or TRBD2 (6 bases each). Germline lookup yields CDR1 SGDLS and CDR2 YYNGEE. Trimming removed 4 bases from V and 5 bases from J, with 18 bases in between. This CDR3 is built from 16 residues. This chain's CDR3 is CASSHPEGVATGELFF. Here the CDR3 DNA reads TGTGCCAGCAGCCACCCGGAGGGGGTAGCTACCGGGGAGCTGTTTTTT.

This CDR3 reads CASSYGTTEAFF. The CDR3 DNA follows: TGTGCCAGCAGTTACGGCACCACTGAAGCTTTCTTT. The chain couples TRBV6-5 to TRBJ1-1; D not certain. Per germline, CDR1 MNHEY and CDR2 SVGAGI. This CDR3 region has 12 residues. The germline V and J ends were trimmed by 2 bases and 4 bases, with 5 bases remaining between them.

DNA of the CDR3: TGCGCCAGCAGCCGAGTGGGGGCAGGGGGGCATGGCTACACCTTC. Translation gives CASSRVGAGGHGYTF. The chain couples TRBV10-2 to TRBJ1-2, with 7 bases that match TRBD1. Germline V CDR1 and CDR2: WSHSY, SAAADI. The CDR3 contains 15 residues. With 6 bases clipped from V and 6 bases from J, the junction kept 13 bases outside the gene matches.

The genes are TRBV9 and TRBJ2-7; 9 nucleotides align to TRBD1. This CDR3 spans 15 amino acids. The junction had 8 bases not matched to a gene; V was cut back by 3 bases and J by 4 bases. Per germline, CDR1 SGDLS and CDR2 YYNGEE. Here the CDR3 DNA reads TGTGCCAGCAGCGCCGGATGGACAGGGGTTTACGAGCAGTACTTC. As protein: CASSAGWTGVYEQYF. The entire variable domain, with the rest obtained from reference TRBV9 and TRBJ2-7, is as follows: DSGVTQTPKHLITATGQRVTLRCSPRSGDLSVYWYQQSLDQGLQFLIQYYNGEERAKGNILERFSAQQFPDLHSELNLSSLELGDSALYFCASSAGWTGVYEQYFGPGTRLTVT.

The chain recombines TRBV5-6 with TRBJ2-2; D ambiguous. V shed 6 bases and J shed 2 bases, with 14 bases lying between them. Germline V gene data show CDR1 as SGHDT and CDR2 as YYEEEE. This CDR3 is 15 amino acids long. The CDR3 region is CASTRPLSNTGELFF. CDR3 nucleotide sequence: TGTGCCAGCACCCGTCCCCTGTCCAACACCGGGGAGCTGTTTTTT.

This chain uses TRBV28 with TRBJ1-2; a possible D gene is TRBD1 (5 bases). The V end was cut by 6 bases, the J end by 1 base, with 12 bases between. CDR1 MDHEN and CDR2 SYDVKM come from the germline V gene. The CDR3 length is 14 residues. The CDR3 sequence: CASRTGTSNYGYTF. DNA for the CDR3: TGTGCCAGCAGGACCGGGACGAGTAACTATGGCTACACCTTC.

This clone has a handful of counts. V usage is TRBV6-4 and J usage is TRBJ2-3, with D perhaps matching TRBD2 (5 bases). With 3 bases removed from V and 4 bases from J, the gap between germline ends came to 8 bases. This CDR3 has 13 amino acids. The germline gives CDR1 MRHNA, CDR2 SNTAGT. The CDR3 nucleotides read TGTGCCAGCAGTGAAGCGGAAGCAGATACGCAGTATTTT. Protein sequence: CASSEAEADTQYF.

V gene TRBV7-9 combines with J gene TRBJ2-1; TRBD2 matches 10 bases. CDR1 and CDR2 from the germline V gene are SEHNR and FQNEAQ (reference sequence). Unmatched junction bases numbered 5, after V lost 1 base and J lost 8 bases. The CDR3 consists of 15 residues. The CDR3 nucleotides read TGTGCCAGCAGCTTAGGTCCCACTAGCGGGGATGAGCAGTTCTTC. Translating it yields CASSLGPTSGDEQFF.

V and J are TRBV9 and TRBJ1-6; 8 bases agree with TRBD1. This CDR3 comprises 14 residues. The trim removed 3 bases at V and 14 bases at J, leaving 10 bases unmatched. CDR1 SGDLS and CDR2 YYNGEE come from the germline V gene. In DNA form, the CDR3 reads TGTGCCAGCAGCGCCGACAGGGGAGCCCCCACCCTCCACTTT. The encoded protein is CASSADRGAPTLHF.

The chain has TRBV11-1 and TRBJ1-6; 12 bases align to TRBD1. Trimming at V came to 4 bases and at J to 10 bases, leaving 2 bases not matched to a gene. Germline lookup yields CDR1 SGHAT and CDR2 FQDESV (reference sequence). CDR3 size: 14 residues. As DNA, the CDR3 is TGTGCCAGCAGCTCGGGACAGGGGGCCTCACCCCTCCACTTT. The encoded protein is CASSSGQGASPLHF.

The CDR3 nucleotides are TGCGCCAGCAGCGAGACAGGAAGCTCCTACAATGAGCAGTTCTTC. As protein: CASSETGSSYNEQFF. V usage is TRBV4-1 and J usage is TRBJ2-1, with D tentatively TRBD1 (6 bases). The CDR3 runs 15 residues. CDR1 and CDR2 (germline): MGHRA, YSYEKL. V lost 5 bases, J lost 0 bases, and 11 bases lay in between.

This rearrangement joins TRBV5-1 to TRBJ2-3, with D perhaps matching TRBD1 or TRBD2 (5 bases each). This CDR3 spans 13 amino acids. Germline CDR1 and CDR2: SGHRS and YFSETQ. Between the trimmed V and J ends, which lost 4 bases and 1 base, there was a span of 7 bases. Here the CDR3 DNA reads TGCGCCAGCAGCCGGGACCGCACAGATACGCAGTATTTT. Residues: CASSRDRTDTQYF.

This chain links TRBV15 with TRBJ1-5; D may be TRBD1 (5 bases). CDR3 length equals 16 residues. Germline V CDR1 and CDR2: LNHNV, YYDKDF (reference sequence). Trimming removed 0 bases from V and 0 bases from J, with 9 bases in between. The CDR3 DNA reads as TGTGCCACCAGCAGAGATGCGACAGATAGCAATCAGCCCCAGCATTTT. It is translated as CATSRDATDSNQPQHF.